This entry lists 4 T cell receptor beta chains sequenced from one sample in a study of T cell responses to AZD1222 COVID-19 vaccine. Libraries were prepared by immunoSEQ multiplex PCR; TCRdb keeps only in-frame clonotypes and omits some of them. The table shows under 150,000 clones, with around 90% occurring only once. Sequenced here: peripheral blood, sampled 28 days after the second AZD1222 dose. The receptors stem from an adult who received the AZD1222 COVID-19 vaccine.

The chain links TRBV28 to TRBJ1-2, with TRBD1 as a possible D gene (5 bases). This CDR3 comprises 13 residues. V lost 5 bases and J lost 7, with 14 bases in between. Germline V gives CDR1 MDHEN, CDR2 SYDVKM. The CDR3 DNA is TGTGCCAGCAGTCTAGGGACTTCCCTTGGCTACACCTTC. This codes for CASSLGTSLGYTF.

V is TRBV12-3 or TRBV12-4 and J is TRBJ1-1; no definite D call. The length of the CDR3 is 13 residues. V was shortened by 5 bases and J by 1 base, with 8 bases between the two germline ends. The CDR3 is CASSPTQNTEAFF. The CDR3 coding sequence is TGTGCCAGCAGTCCCACACAGAACACTGAAGCTTTCTTT.

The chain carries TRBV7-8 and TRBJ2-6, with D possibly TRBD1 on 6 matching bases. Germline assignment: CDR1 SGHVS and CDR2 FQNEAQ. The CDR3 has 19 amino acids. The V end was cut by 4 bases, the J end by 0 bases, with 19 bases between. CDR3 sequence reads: CASSSVRTVFSSGANVLTF. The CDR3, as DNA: TGTGCCAGCAGCTCAGTTAGGACAGTTTTCAGCTCTGGGGCCAACGTCCTGACTTTC.

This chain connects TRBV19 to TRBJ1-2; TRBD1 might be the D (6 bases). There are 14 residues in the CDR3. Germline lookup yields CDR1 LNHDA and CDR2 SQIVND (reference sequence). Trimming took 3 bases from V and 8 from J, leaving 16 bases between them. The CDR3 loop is CASSINFRGRGYTF. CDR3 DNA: TGTGCCAGTAGTATCAATTTCAGGGGCCGCGGCTACACCTTC.